This passage covers 10 T cell receptor beta chains from one sample sequenced in a study of beta chain features in type 1 diabetes. For these receptors, no antigen is known. The study's findings and limits: Researchers report that Type 1 diabetes patients had moderately but significantly shorter TCRB CDR3s across all four CD4+ subsets.

The isolated RNA, all of it, was reverse transcribed, so expressed TCRB transcripts were what got sequenced. TCRdb's table, derived via immunoSEQ multiplex PCR, lists solely in-frame clones and lacks some. The sample has 150,000 to 190,000 clones, approximately 10% seen once; the top ten hold roughly 0.45%. The sample comprised central memory CD4+ T cells from blood. Receptor source: a young man with type 1 diabetes.

This sequence joins TRBV7-2 and TRBJ2-7, with D possibly being TRBD2 (6 bases). This CDR3 region has 12 residues. CDR1 and CDR2 from the germline V gene are SGHTA and FQGNSA. The V end was cut by 4 bases, the J end by 6 bases, with 10 bases between. CDR3 sequence: CASSSRDFEQYF. CDR3 sequence (DNA): TGTGCCAGCAGCTCCCGGGACTTCGAGCAGTACTTC.

The rearrangement links TRBV19 to TRBJ2-3; 12 nucleotides agree with TRBD2. The CDR3 is made up of 15 amino acids. V lost 5 bases and J lost 5; bases outside the gene matches: 5. Germline assignment: CDR1 LNHDA and CDR2 SQIVND (reference sequence). The CDR3 loop reads CASSHPGLAGDTQYF. The CDR3 nucleotides read TGTGCCAGTAGTCACCCGGGACTAGCGGGAGATACGCAGTATTTT.

Only a few counts were recorded for this clone. The V gene is TRBV11-3, the J gene TRBJ2-3, with unresolved D. The germline V and J ends were trimmed by 7 bases and 0 bases, with 11 bases remaining between them. The CDR3 is 14 residues long. Germline assignment: CDR1 SGHNT and CDR2 YENEEA. DNA for the CDR3: TGTGCCAGCATGAAGCAGGCCAGCACAGATACGCAGTATTTT. Its translation is CASMKQASTDTQYF.

This clone was seen more than once but under ten times. This rearrangement joins TRBV7-9 to TRBJ2-5; 7 positions match TRBD2. CDR1 is SEHNR, CDR2 FQNEAQ, per germline (reference sequence). V was clipped by 7 bases and J by 5 bases; unmatched bases: 10. The CDR3 runs 14 residues. The CDR3 loop is CASTITRERETQYF. CDR3 in DNA: TGTGCCAGCACAATAACGCGGGAGCGGGAGACCCAGTACTTC.

The CDR3 sequence: CASSQGGEGNQPQHF. CDR3 DNA: TGTGCCAGCAGCCAGGGAGGGGAGGGCAATCAGCCCCAGCATTTT. The V gene is TRBV4-2, the J gene TRBJ1-5; possible D gene TRBD1, 5 bases. The length of the CDR3 is 15 residues. Trimming stripped 3 bases from V and 2 bases from J, with 11 bases between. Germline CDR1 is LGHNA and CDR2 is YNFKEQ.

The V and J genes are TRBV18 and TRBJ2-1; D remains unclear. The ends were cut back, 2 bases at V and 5 bases at J, with 13 bases in the middle. The CDR3 consists of 15 residues. Looked up from germline, CDR1 is KGHSH and CDR2 is LQKENI. This chain's CDR3 is CASSPISRTDNEQFF. CDR3 nucleotide sequence: TGTGCCAGCTCACCAATTTCTCGTACAGACAATGAGCAGTTCTTC.

This clone was seen a handful of times. J is TRBJ1-4 and V is TRBV10-3; 7 nucleotides match TRBD1. Per the germline V gene, CDR1 is ENHRY and CDR2 is SYGVKD. The trim removed 8 bases at V and 4 bases at J, leaving 4 bases unmatched. The CDR3 covers 13 residues. The CDR3: CAIAGQLNEKLFF. CDR3 sequence (DNA): TGTGCCATCGCGGGACAGCTTAATGAAAAACTGTTTTTT.

This sequence joins TRBV5-4 and TRBJ1-4; perhaps TRBD1 as D (5 bases). V lost 5 bases, J lost 6 bases, and 17 bases lay in between. From germline, CDR1 is SGHNT and CDR2 YYREEE (reference sequence). The CDR3 is 15 residues long. The CDR3 DNA reads TGTGCCAGCAGGCCTGCCGGGACGGGGGATGAAAAACTGTTTTTT. Residues: CASRPAGTGDEKLFF.

This clone was observed many times. The rearrangement links TRBV7-9 to TRBJ2-5; D gene ambiguous. Germline V lookup: CDR1 SEHNR, CDR2 FQNEAQ (reference sequence). Trimming shortened V by 5 bases and J by 6 bases, and 16 bases separated the two germline ends. This CDR3 spans 14 amino acids. CDR3 DNA sequence: TGTGCCAGCAGCCCACACCAGGCCGTGAAGACCCAGTACTTC. It is translated as CASSPHQAVKTQYF.

In this sample, this clone turned up a few times. This chain links TRBV9 with TRBJ2-1; D perhaps matches TRBD2 (6 bases). The CDR3 has 16 residues. V was shortened by 0 bases and J by 4 bases, with 14 bases between the two germline ends. From germline, CDR1 is SGDLS and CDR2 YYNGEE. The CDR3 is CASSVDGAGRYNEQFF. The CDR3 nucleotides are TGTGCCAGCAGCGTAGATGGAGCGGGTAGGTACAATGAGCAGTTCTTC.